Below are 19 T cell receptor beta chains sequenced from a single sample in a study of spatial heterogeneity in lung cancer. The time point denotes: sample taken at primary tumor resection. No cells were sorted before sequencing. The whole RNA sequenced was extracted from tumor, nontumor lung or frozen PBMC. Each CDR3 protein gets one entry after TCRdb re-called the 5' RACE reads with MiXCR. The sample has approximately 4,400 distinct CDR3 sequences, about 16% seen once. Material: PBMCs, obtained at surgery. The receptors come from a male donor with early-stage non-small cell lung cancer.

The chain is built from TRBV20-1 and TRBJ2-6; the D gene is possibly TRBD1 (5 bases). There are 18 residues in the CDR3. CDR1 is DFQATT and CDR2 is SNEGSKA in the germline V gene (reference sequence). V was clipped by 1 base and J by 0 bases, with 16 bases between them. The DNA for the CDR3 is TGCAGTGCTAGAGTGCAGGGAACCACGGGCTCTGGGGCCAACGTCCTGACTTTC. Translated: CSARVQGTTGSGANVLTF.

This clonotype was found many times. The chain carries TRBV9 and TRBJ1-6; D call uncertain. Trimming stripped 3 bases from V and 7 bases from J, with 5 bases between. In germline, CDR1 is SGDLS, CDR2 YYNGEE. This CDR3 has 12 residues. CDR3 protein: CASSAVNSPLHF. The DNA for the CDR3 is TGTGCCAGCAGCGCAGTGAATTCACCCCTCCACTTT. The entire variable domain, with the rest obtained from reference TRBV9 and TRBJ1-6, is as follows: DSGVTQTPKHLITATGQRVTLRCSPRSGDLSVYWYQQSLDQGLQFLIQYYNGEERAKGNILERFSAQQFPDLHSELNLSSLELGDSALYFCASSAVNSPLHFGNGTRLTVT.

The chain couples TRBV24-1 to TRBJ2-2, with TRBD2 identical over 13 bases. This CDR3 region has 17 residues. Germline V gives CDR1 KGHDR, CDR2 SFDVKD. V lost 4 bases, J lost 4 bases, and 5 bases stayed unmatched. The CDR3: CATSDRGLAGSTGELFF. The DNA for the CDR3 is TGTGCCACCAGTGACCGGGGACTAGCGGGGAGCACCGGGGAGCTGTTTTTT.

This clonotype was seen at least ten times. V gene TRBV29-1 combines with J gene TRBJ2-7; maybe TRBD2 (6 bases). Germline CDR1 SQVTM, CDR2 ANQGSEA. The CDR3 runs 14 residues. Trimming took 0 bases from V and 3 from J, leaving 12 bases between them. The chain's CDR3 is CSVEERGPGYEQYF. The CDR3 DNA follows: TGCAGCGTTGAAGAGCGGGGACCGGGCTACGAGCAGTACTTC.

This clonotype was detected a few times. The chain recombines TRBV20-1 with TRBJ2-3; perhaps TRBD2 as D (7 bases). The V end lost 3 bases, the J end lost 4 bases, and 20 bases lay between the germline ends. This CDR3 has 16 amino acids. In germline, CDR1 is DFQATT, CDR2 SNEGSKA (reference sequence). The CDR3 loop reads CSASRGGAAGADTQYF. CDR3 DNA: TGCAGTGCTAGTAGGGGGGGTGCGGCAGGGGCAGATACGCAGTATTTT.

The chain uses TRBV28 and TRBJ1-2; D is uncertain. The ends were cut back, 6 bases at V and 5 bases at J, with 22 bases in the middle. The length of the CDR3 is 16 residues. Germline V gene data show CDR1 as MDHEN and CDR2 as SYDVKM. For the CDR3, the DNA is TGTGCCAGCAGCAACATTGAGGGTCATTCGGAGTATGGCTACACCTTC. This gives the protein CASSNIEGHSEYGYTF.

At least ten counts were recorded for this clonotype. The CDR3 is CASGPWRPKTQYF. The CDR3 DNA follows: TGTGCCAGCGGACCATGGCGGCCGAAGACCCAGTACTTC. The rearrangement uses TRBV6-2 or TRBV6-3 and TRBJ2-5, with unresolved D. The germline gives CDR1 MNHEY, CDR2 SVGEGT. CDR3 length: 13 amino acids. The V end was cut by 8 bases, the J end by 6 bases, with 16 bases between.

The chain combines TRBV19 with TRBJ1-1; D is uncertain. Trimming stripped 3 bases from V and 0 bases from J, with 5 bases between. Germline-derived CDR1 and CDR2 are LNHDA and SQIVND (reference sequence). The CDR3 has 13 amino acids. As DNA, the CDR3 is TGTGCCAGTAGTATTTCGGTGAACACTGAAGCTTTCTTT. This translates into CASSISVNTEAFF.

This clonotype was seen many times. The V gene is TRBV3-1, the J gene TRBJ2-1; D unclear. The V end was cut by 1 base, the J end by 2 bases, with 18 bases between. Germline V lookup: CDR1 LGHDT, CDR2 YNNKEL (reference sequence). The CDR3 extends over 18 amino acids. CDR3 in DNA: TGTGCCAGCAGCCAAGGTTTGGTCGAGACTGCCGCCTACAATGAGCAGTTCTTC. It codes for CASSQGLVETAAYNEQFF.

This clonotype was counted at least ten times. This rearrangement joins TRBV7-9 to TRBJ2-3, with 13 bases lining up with TRBD2. The germline CDR1 and CDR2 sequences are SEHNR and FQNEAQ (reference sequence). CDR3 size: 17 residues. Trimming at V came to 4 bases and at J to 6 bases, leaving 10 bases not matched to a gene. DNA for the CDR3: TGTGCCAGCAGCTCCCGACCGGGACTAGCGGGGTATGATACGCAGTATTTT. Its protein product is CASSSRPGLAGYDTQYF.

This clonotype was found a few times. This rearrangement joins TRBV5-1 to TRBJ2-6; D is perhaps TRBD1 (5 bases). Trimming removed 2 bases from V and 9 bases from J, with 18 bases in between. The CDR3 is 16 residues long. Germline V gene sequence: CDR1 SGHRS, CDR2 YFSETQ. CDR3 DNA: TGCGCCAGCAGCTTACTTACCCTGACAGAGTTCAACGTCCTGACTTTC. Its protein is CASSLLTLTEFNVLTF.

V is TRBV28 and J is TRBJ2-7, with D unclear. This CDR3 spans 14 amino acids. The V gene's germline CDR1 is MDHEN and CDR2 SYDVKM. V was shortened by 6 bases and J by 0 bases, with 12 bases between the two germline ends. The CDR3 loop is CASSSPSTSYEQYF. CDR3 in DNA: TGTGCCAGCAGCAGCCCTTCTACCTCCTACGAGCAGTACTTC.

This clonotype was seen ten or more times. The V and J genes are TRBV6-1 and TRBJ2-1, with 7 nucleotides matching TRBD1. CDR1 and CDR2 from the germline V gene are MNHNS and SASEGT. After removal of 7 bases from V and 1 base from J, the junction contained 1 base not matched to a gene. The CDR3 totals 13 residues. The CDR3 bases are TGTGCCAGCACAGGGGGTTCCTACAATGAGCAGTTCTTC. Translation: CASTGGSYNEQFF.

By proportion, this clonotype is medium-sized (0.01 to 0.1%). The J gene is TRBJ1-4, the V gene TRBV5-1; a possible D gene is TRBD1 (5 bases). V shed 3 bases and J shed 5 bases, with 14 bases lying between them. This CDR3 region has 15 residues. Germline V gene data show CDR1 as SGHRS and CDR2 as YFSETQ. The CDR3 region is CASSSETDENEKLFF. DNA of the CDR3: TGCGCCAGCAGCTCCGAGACAGATGAGAATGAAAAACTGTTTTTT.

This chain joins TRBV18 and TRBJ2-7; 7 nucleotides align to TRBD1. Germline V gene lookup returns CDR1 KGHSH and CDR2 LQKENI. The trim removed 4 bases at V and 1 base at J, leaving 4 bases unmatched. CDR3 length: 14 residues. CDR3 nucleotides: TGTGCCAGCTCACTGGACAGGACTTCCTACGAGCAGTACTTC. Its protein product is CASSLDRTSYEQYF.

This clonotype has a count of ten or more. The chain links TRBV6-5 to TRBJ1-6; D is possibly TRBD1 (6 bases). Germline V CDR1 and CDR2: MNHEY, SVGAGI. The CDR3 runs to 14 residues. V lost 5 bases to trimming and J lost 4 bases, with 9 bases between them. The CDR3 here is CASSPGQYNSPLHF. CDR3 DNA: TGTGCCAGCAGTCCGGGACAATATAATTCACCCCTCCACTTT.

The V and J genes are TRBV5-1 and TRBJ2-1; 7 nucleotides align to TRBD2. The V and J ends lost 4 bases and 3 bases, in that order; junction bases with no gene match: 7. This CDR3 spans 15 amino acids. Germline V CDR1 and CDR2: SGHRS, YFSETQ. The CDR3, as DNA: TGCGCCAGCAGCACCGAAGCGGGACGCTACAATGAGCAGTTCTTC. Translation: CASSTEAGRYNEQFF.

In its sample, this clonotype was seen many times. The J gene is TRBJ2-2, the V gene TRBV12-3 or TRBV12-4; perhaps TRBD1 as D (6 bases). Trimming took off 1 base at V and 4 bases at J, with 7 bases between the two ends. The CDR3 totals 14 residues. The CDR3 DNA reads as TGTGCCAGCAGTTTAGTAGGGGGCACCGGGGAGCTGTTTTTT. Encoded protein: CASSLVGGTGELFF.

This clonotype was observed many times. V gene TRBV3-1 combines with J gene TRBJ1-3, with TRBD1 as a possible D gene (5 bases). The ends were cut back, 0 bases at V and 0 bases at J, with 6 bases in the middle. This CDR3 has 15 residues. Looked up from germline, CDR1 is LGHDT and CDR2 is YNNKEL (reference sequence). CDR3 sequence (DNA): TGTGCCAGCAGCCAAGATAGGGGCTCTGGAAACACCATATATTTT. This sequence encodes CASSQDRGSGNTIYF. The full variable domain, in which reference TRBV3-1 and TRBJ1-3 provide the parts outside the CDR3, is DTAVSQTPKYLVTQMGNDKSIKCEQNLGHDTMYWYKQDSKKFLKIMFSYNNKELIINETVPNRFSPKSPDKAHLNLHINSLELGDSAVYFCASSQDRGSGNTIYFGEGSWLTVV.